This T cell receptor (beta chain) originates from a study of CD8 T cells in Susac syndrome. Trimming removed 3 bases from V and 3 bases from J, with 5 bases in between. The CDR3 runs to 12 residues. Looked up from germline, CDR1 is SNHLY and CDR2 is FYNNEI. Random hexamers primed reverse transcription of about 0.45 to 1 ug RNA. It was immunoSEQ multiplex PCR that amplified TCR beta CDR3 across 54 Vbeta and 13 Jbeta. MiXCR, run by TCRdb on the immunoSEQ multiplex PCR reads, gives a single entry per CDR3 protein. In the table there are about 120,000 distinct CDR3 sequences, approximately 94% of which are singletons.

The receptor was isolated from a human donor with multiple sclerosis. The V call is TRBV2, the J call TRBJ1-1; D not resolved. The source material was CD4+ T cells from PBMCs. The CDR3 region is CASSDPDTEAFF. CDR3 coding DNA: TGTGCCAGCAGTGATCCGGACACTGAAGCTTTCTTT. Together with reference TRBV2 and TRBJ1-1, the CDR3 gives the full variable domain: EPEVTQTPSHQVTQMGQEVILRCVPISNHLYFYWYRQILGQKVEFLVSFYNNEISEKSEIFDDQFSVERPDGSNFTLKIRSTKLEDSAMYFCASSDPDTEAFFGQGTRLTVV.